This is a list of T cell receptor beta chains from one sample in a study of CD8+CD57+ T cells in acquired aplastic anemia. TCRdb recomputed calls from the reads with MiXCR, one row per CDR3 protein. The sample has around 180,000 distinct CDR3 sequences, less than 65% seen once. Source material: sorted CD4+, CD8+, or CD8+CD57+ T cells (not recorded which) from PBMCs. The source is a human donor with severe aplastic anemia or a healthy control (not recorded which). The conserved cysteine and the conserved F or W are not part of the CDR3 here. D genes are given only for firm matches.

V: TRBV20-1; J: TRBJ1-3; D: -; CDR3: SARDRAGVPGNTIY
V: TRBV12-3/TRBV12-4; J: TRBJ2-1; D: -; CDR3: ASSYGAYNEQF
V: TRBV19; J: TRBJ2-5; D: TRBD1; CDR3: ASSRGQGLQETQY
V: TRBV25-1; J: TRBJ2-3; D: -; CDR3: ASSIGNTQY
V: TRBV6-5; J: TRBJ2-1; D: TRBD2; CDR3: ASRPTSGVPSSYNEQF
V: TRBV19; J: TRBJ2-6; D: -; CDR3: ATTESGANVLT
V: TRBV7-9; J: TRBJ2-7; D: TRBD1; CDR3: ASSIRQGNTYEQY
V: TRBV29-1; J: TRBJ2-7; D: -; CDR3: SVEGDGVSYEQY
V: TRBV20-1; J: TRBJ2-3; D: -; CDR3: SAIMKNTDTQY
V: TRBV30; J: TRBJ1-4; D: -; CDR3: AWGVLREKLF
V: TRBV19; J: TRBJ2-1; D: TRBD2; CDR3: ASSIDRASGGNNEQF
V: TRBV27; J: TRBJ1-1; D: -; CDR3: ASSLSRDTEAF
V: TRBV20-1; J: TRBJ1-1; D: -; CDR3: STKQPGGQEAF
V: TRBV20-1; J: TRBJ2-7; D: TRBD2; CDR3: SATSGTSGRGEQY
V: TRBV28; J: TRBJ1-3; D: -; CDR3: ASSSQRDAGISSGNTIY
V: TRBV10-2; J: TRBJ2-7; D: -; CDR3: ASSDGGASYEQY
V: TRBV4-3; J: TRBJ2-5; D: -; CDR3: ASSQVGTRSRQVQETQY
V: TRBV6-1; J: TRBJ2-2; D: TRBD1; CDR3: ASSLATGDTGELF
V: TRBV29-1; J: TRBJ1-2; D: -; CDR3: SVEGNPGGYT
V: TRBV7-9; J: TRBJ1-5; D: -; CDR3: ASSLAGSQPQH
V: TRBV5-1; J: TRBJ2-5; D: -; CDR3: ASRSEPQETQY
V: TRBV25-1; J: TRBJ1-4; D: TRBD1; CDR3: ARPASGQLATNEKLF
V: TRBV20-1; J: TRBJ1-1; D: -; CDR3: SAKTRRQASGTEAF
V: TRBV19; J: TRBJ1-3; D: TRBD1; CDR3: ASSEGQPYSGNTIY
V: TRBV6-4; J: TRBJ2-2; D: -; CDR3: ASSEALGSGELF
V: TRBV4-1; J: TRBJ1-2; D: -; CDR3: ASSQAREYYGYT
V: TRBV9; J: TRBJ2-3; D: TRBD2; CDR3: ASSGGLAGVTDTQY
V: TRBV19; J: TRBJ2-5; D: TRBD2; CDR3: ASSIGGGEGQETQY
V: TRBV6-1; J: TRBJ2-7; D: -; CDR3: ASSRTFSYEQY
V: TRBV27; J: TRBJ2-7; D: -; CDR3: ASSLPLGEQY
V: TRBV7-8; J: TRBJ2-3; D: -; CDR3: ASSPYRERGTDTQY
V: TRBV7-2; J: TRBJ2-1; D: TRBD2; CDR3: ASSRTSQGEQF
V: TRBV19; J: TRBJ1-1; D: -; CDR3: ATRAGPNTEAF
V: TRBV10-3; J: TRBJ2-7; D: TRBD1; CDR3: AINPGTAIYEQY
V: TRBV10-3; J: TRBJ1-6; D: -; CDR3: AIMDGDYNSPLH
V: TRBV10-3; J: TRBJ1-5; D: -; CDR3: AISSASNQPQH
V: TRBV7-6; J: TRBJ2-7; D: -; CDR3: ASSAGPNYEQY
V: TRBV6-1; J: TRBJ1-6; D: TRBD1; CDR3: ASSDGRDRADNSPLH
V: TRBV12-3/TRBV12-4; J: TRBJ1-2; D: -; CDR3: ASSQSGTSWGYT